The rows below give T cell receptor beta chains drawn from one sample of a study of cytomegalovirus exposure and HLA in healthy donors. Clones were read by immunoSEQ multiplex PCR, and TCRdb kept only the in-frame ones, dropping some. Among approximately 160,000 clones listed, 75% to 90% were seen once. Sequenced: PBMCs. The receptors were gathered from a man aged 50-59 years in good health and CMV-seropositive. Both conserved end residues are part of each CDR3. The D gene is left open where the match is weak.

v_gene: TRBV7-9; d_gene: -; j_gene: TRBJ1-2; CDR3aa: CASSRESYGYTF
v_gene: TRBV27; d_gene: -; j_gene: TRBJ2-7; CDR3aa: CASSLFPRDYEQYF
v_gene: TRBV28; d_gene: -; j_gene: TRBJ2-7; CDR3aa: CASSAPTGYTYEQYF
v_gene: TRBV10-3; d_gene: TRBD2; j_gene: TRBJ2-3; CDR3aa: CAISRDGLAVTDTQYF
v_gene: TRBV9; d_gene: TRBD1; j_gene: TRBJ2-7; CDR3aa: CASSGQGGFYEQYF
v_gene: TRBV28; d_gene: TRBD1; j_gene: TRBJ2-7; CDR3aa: CASWGTGSYEQYF
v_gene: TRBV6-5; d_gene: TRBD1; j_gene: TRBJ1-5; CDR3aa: CASSRDSILEPQHF
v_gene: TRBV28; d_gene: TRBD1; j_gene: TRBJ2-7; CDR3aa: CASSKPTSGTGNEQYF
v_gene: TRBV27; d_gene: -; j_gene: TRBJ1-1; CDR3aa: CASSLQTTPNTEAFF
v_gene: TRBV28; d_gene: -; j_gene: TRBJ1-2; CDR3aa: CASTTIRGYGYTF
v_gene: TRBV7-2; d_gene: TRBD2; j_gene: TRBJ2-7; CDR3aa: CASSLGSGEAYEQYF
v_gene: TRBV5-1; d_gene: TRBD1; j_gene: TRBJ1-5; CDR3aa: CASSLQGSDQPQHF
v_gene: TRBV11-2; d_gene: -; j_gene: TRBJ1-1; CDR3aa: CASSSNRNTEAFF
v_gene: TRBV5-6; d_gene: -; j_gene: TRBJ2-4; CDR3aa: CASLLGGAGAAKNIQYF
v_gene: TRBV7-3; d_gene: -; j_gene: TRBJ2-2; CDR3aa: CASSPRTGELFF
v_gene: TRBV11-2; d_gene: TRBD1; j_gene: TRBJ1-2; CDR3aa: CASSLAGGIGTF
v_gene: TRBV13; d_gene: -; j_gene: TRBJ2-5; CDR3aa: CASSLGGSLETQYF
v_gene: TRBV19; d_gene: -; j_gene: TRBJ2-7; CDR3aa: CASSTSRFRGEQYF
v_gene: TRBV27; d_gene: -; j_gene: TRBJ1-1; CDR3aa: CASSLSGDRPEMNTEAFF
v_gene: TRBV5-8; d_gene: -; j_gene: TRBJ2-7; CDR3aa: CASRGLVNSGLVSSYEQYF
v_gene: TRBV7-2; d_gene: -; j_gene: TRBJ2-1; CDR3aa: CASSLDYSEQFF
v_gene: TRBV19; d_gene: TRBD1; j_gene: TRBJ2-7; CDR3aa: CASSLGTGLYEQYF
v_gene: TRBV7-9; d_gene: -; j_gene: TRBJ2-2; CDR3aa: CASSPGHMNTGELFF
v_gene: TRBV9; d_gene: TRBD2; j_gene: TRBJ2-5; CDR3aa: CASSVVGLAEKETQYF
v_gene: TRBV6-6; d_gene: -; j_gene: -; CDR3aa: CASREFPSYEQYF
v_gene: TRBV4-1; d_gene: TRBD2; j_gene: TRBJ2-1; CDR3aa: CASSLVGTSNYEQFF
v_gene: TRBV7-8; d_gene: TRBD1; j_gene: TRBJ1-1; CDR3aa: CASSKGQGVTEAFF
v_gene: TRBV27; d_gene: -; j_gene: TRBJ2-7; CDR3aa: CASSNRVRTYEQYF
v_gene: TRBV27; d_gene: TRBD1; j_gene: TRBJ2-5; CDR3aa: CASSPRTGAEETQYF
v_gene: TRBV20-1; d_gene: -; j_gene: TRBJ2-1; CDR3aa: CSASHNNEQFF
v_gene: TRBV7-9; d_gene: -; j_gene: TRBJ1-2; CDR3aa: CASSLAGRVLDGYTF
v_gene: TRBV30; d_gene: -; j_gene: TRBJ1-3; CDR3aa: CAWTRDSFSGNTIYF
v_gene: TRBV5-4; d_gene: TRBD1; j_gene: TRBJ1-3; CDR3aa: CASSHAPGQGKDTIYF
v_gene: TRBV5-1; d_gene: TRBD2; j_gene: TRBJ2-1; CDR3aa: CASSLAEGLAGGNEQFF
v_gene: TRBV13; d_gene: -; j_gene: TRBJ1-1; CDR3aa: CASSLAEGSNTEAFF
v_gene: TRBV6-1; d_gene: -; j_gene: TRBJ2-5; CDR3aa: CATAKETQYF
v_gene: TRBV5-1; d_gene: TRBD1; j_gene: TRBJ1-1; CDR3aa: CASSLYGTGGNTEAFF
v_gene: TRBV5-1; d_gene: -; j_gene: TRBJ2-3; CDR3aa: CASSWGQATDTQYF
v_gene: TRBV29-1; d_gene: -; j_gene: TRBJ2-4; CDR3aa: CSVIQGKNIQYF
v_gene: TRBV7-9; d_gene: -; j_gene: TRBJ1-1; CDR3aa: CSSSLGGGREAFF
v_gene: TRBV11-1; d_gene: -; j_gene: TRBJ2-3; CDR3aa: CASSPSRARSPDTQYF
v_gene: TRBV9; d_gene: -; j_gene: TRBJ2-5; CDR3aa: CASSAGLAEETQYF
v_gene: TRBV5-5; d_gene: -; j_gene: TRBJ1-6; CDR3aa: CASSSQDSPLHF
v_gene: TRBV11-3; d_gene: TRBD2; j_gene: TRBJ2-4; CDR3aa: CASSPTGGKLAKNIQYF
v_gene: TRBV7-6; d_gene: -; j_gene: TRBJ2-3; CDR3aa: CASSLGGAGLTDTQYF
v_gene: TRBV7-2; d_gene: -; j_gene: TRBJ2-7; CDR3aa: CASSHDQLLSYEQYF
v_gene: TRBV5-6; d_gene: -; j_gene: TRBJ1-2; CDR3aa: CASSSAGVDGYTF
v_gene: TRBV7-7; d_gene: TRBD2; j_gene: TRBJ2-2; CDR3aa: CASSPGTSGRPGELFF
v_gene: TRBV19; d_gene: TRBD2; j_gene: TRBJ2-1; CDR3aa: CASNPWRGGEGEQFF
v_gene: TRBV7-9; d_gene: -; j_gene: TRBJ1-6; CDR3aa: CASSSAAGGSPLHF
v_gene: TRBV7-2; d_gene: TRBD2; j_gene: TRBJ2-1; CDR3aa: CASSLYSGGNPIALFF
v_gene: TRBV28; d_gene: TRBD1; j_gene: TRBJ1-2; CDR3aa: CASIGDSHYGYTF